The 7 T cell receptor beta chains below were found in one sample sequenced in a study of cytomegalovirus exposure and HLA in healthy donors. The PCR employed 60 Vbeta primers together with 13 Jbeta primers. The table came from immunoSEQ multiplex PCR; TCRdb's copy has only in-frame clones and leaves some out. Its table lists 55,000 to 75,000 clones. The material sequenced was PBMCs. These receptors were taken from a male donor in good health and CMV-seronegative.

The V call is TRBV19, the J call TRBJ2-7; D call uncertain. The ends were cut back, 3 bases at V and 0 bases at J, with 9 bases in the middle. Germline V gene lookup returns CDR1 LNHDA and CDR2 SQIVND (reference sequence). The CDR3 is 14 amino acids. In DNA, the CDR3 is TGTGCCAGTAGTATCTCAGAAAACTCCTACGAGCAGTACTTC. Protein sequence: CASSISENSYEQYF.

The chain is built from TRBV28 and TRBJ2-7; possible D gene TRBD1, 6 bases. Germline V lookup: CDR1 MDHEN, CDR2 SYDVKM. CDR3 length: 16 amino acids. V lost 5 bases to trimming and J lost 2 bases, with 19 bases between them. CDR3 sequence (DNA): TGTGCCAGCAGTCGTCGACAGGACACCCCCACCTACGAGCAGTACTTC. It is translated as CASSRRQDTPTYEQYF.

The CDR3 reads CAWSVGGGLHF. The CDR3 DNA follows: TGTGCCTGGAGTGTAGGGGGGGGCCTCCACTTT. The chain employs TRBV30 and TRBJ1-6, with D tentatively TRBD1 (6 bases). The CDR3 consists of 11 residues. Germline-derived CDR1 and CDR2 are GTSNPN and SVGIG (reference sequence). The V end was cut by 0 bases, the J end by 15 bases, with 9 bases between.

To note about this clone: One end of the junction fails to match germline, which may point to a read error. The sample has other DNA sequences that encode this CDR3 too. The chain links TRBV4-1 to TRBJ1-6; maybe TRBD1 (6 bases). The CDR3 is 15 residues long. The germline CDR1 and CDR2 sequences are MGHRA and YSYEKL. CDR3 coding DNA: TGCGCCAGCAGCCCAGGGGCAGTGGGGGCATCACCCCTACACTTT. This gives the protein CASSPGAVGASPLHF.

J is TRBJ2-1 and V is TRBV7-3; TRBD1 matches 12 bases. With V trimmed by 5 bases and J by 9 bases, 2 bases remained unmatched. The CDR3 contains 13 residues. Looked up from germline, CDR1 is SGHTA and CDR2 is FQGTGA. The CDR3 is CASSRDRGPEQFF. The CDR3 DNA sequence: TGTGCCAGCAGCCGGGACAGGGGGCCTGAGCAGTTCTTC.

The rearrangement uses TRBV11-2 and TRBJ1-2; 9 bases are a match to TRBD1. After removal of 5 bases from V and 4 bases from J, the junction contained 5 bases not matched to a gene. The CDR3 is 14 amino acids. CDR1 and CDR2 (germline): SGHAT, FQNNGV. The chain's CDR3 is CASSGDRVGYGYTF. The CDR3 coding sequence is TGTGCCAGCAGCGGGGACAGGGTGGGCTATGGCTACACCTTC.

J is TRBJ1-3 and V is TRBV28; weak D call: TRBD1 (6 bases). The V and J ends lost 2 bases and 9 bases respectively, with 14 bases between them. The CDR3 is 14 residues long. In germline, CDR1 is MDHEN, CDR2 SYDVKM. CDR3 protein: CASSLRGQGTTIYF. DNA for the CDR3: TGTGCCAGCAGTTTAAGAGGCCAGGGGACCACCATATATTTT.